The present TCR beta chain was sequenced within a study of blood T cell repertoires in COVID-19. This CDR3 contains 17 residues. From germline, CDR1 is SGHVS and CDR2 FNYEAQ. The V segment lost 1 base and the J segment 4 bases; nucleotides outside the gene matches: 9. Assay used: immunoSEQ multiplex PCR; TCRdb lists only in-frame clones, some missing. Here the sample spans some 200,000 clones, 87% being singletons. The chain joins TRBV7-6 to TRBJ2-5, with 10 bases fitting TRBD1. The sequence came from a man in his late teens or twenties with acute COVID-19. The sequenced sample was PBMCs or T cells enriched from blood (not recorded which). The CDR3: CASSLGPGQGLLETQYF. In nucleotides, the CDR3 is TGTGCCAGCAGCTTAGGTCCGGGACAGGGGCTTTTAGAGACCCAGTACTTC.